This is a list of T cell receptor beta chains from one sample in a study of T-cell reconstitution after alpha-beta-depleted transplantation in children. A single record per CDR3 protein comes from TCRdb applying MiXCR to the PCR reads. This sample carries about 300,000 distinct CDR3 sequences, almost 8% of them seen once, and the ten largest clones take about 9.3%. Sequenced here: peripheral blood, sampled 360 days after TCRalphabeta/CD19-depleted stem cell transplant. The receptors were gathered from a female patient aged 2-9 years who had a stem cell transplant for Fanconi anemia, so the T cells may come from the graft donor. Both conserved end residues are part of each CDR3. The D gene is left open where the match is weak. The size entry is marked missing in some rows and otherwise reads once, few, many or a size class.

V	D	size	J	DNA	CDR3
TRBV28	TRBD2	many	TRBJ2-5	TGTGCCAGCAGTTCATTCAGACTAGCGGTACAAGAGACCCAGTACTTC	CASSSFRLAVQETQYF
TRBV12-3/TRBV12-4	TRBD2	many	TRBJ2-3	TGTGCCAGCAGATACGGGACTAGCGGGGTAGGCACAGATACGCAGTATTTT	CASRYGTSGVGTDTQYF
TRBV29-1	TRBD1	-	TRBJ1-1	TGCAGCGTTACCGGACAGGGGGAGAAGGGTGAAGCTTTCTTT	CSVTGQGEKGEAFF
TRBV20-1	-	many	TRBJ1-5	TGCAGTGCTAGGTCCGGGAGTCAGCCCCAGCATTTT	CSARSGSQPQHF
TRBV20-1	TRBD2	-	TRBJ2-7	TGCAGTGGAAACGGGGGGGAGTCCTACGAGCAGTACTTC	CSGNGGESYEQYF
TRBV20-1	-	many	TRBJ2-1	TGCAGTGCTAGAGCGGGCTCCTACAATGAGCAGTTCTTC	CSARAGSYNEQFF
TRBV19	-	-	TRBJ1-1	TGTGCCAGTAGGTTCCGGGATAACACTGAAGCTTTCTTT	CASRFRDNTEAFF
TRBV3-1	-	-	TRBJ1-4	TGTGCCAGCAGGAGCCGTTATGAAAAACTGTTTTTT	CASRSRYEKLFF
TRBV7-3	-	-	TRBJ2-5	TGTGCCAGCAGCTTAACGGGGGGTAGGGAGACCCAGTACTTC	CASSLTGGRETQYF
TRBV5-4	-	few	TRBJ2-1	TGTGCCAGCAGCTTGGGACTACGACGCTCCTACAATGAGCAGTTCTTC	CASSLGLRRSYNEQFF
TRBV14	-	few	TRBJ1-3	TGTGCCAGCAGCCAATCGAGAAACACCATATATTTT	CASSQSRNTIYF
TRBV27	-	-	TRBJ2-5	TGTGCCAGCAGTCCCTGGGGGCAGTACCAAGAGACCCAGTACTTC	CASSPWGQYQETQYF
TRBV6-1	-	-	TRBJ1-1	TGTGCCAGCGAGCAATTCTTGGGTGAAGCTTTCTTT	CASEQFLGEAFF
TRBV4-1	TRBD2	-	TRBJ2-1	TGCGCCAGCAGCCAAGGGGCCGGGGACTACGCCTACAATGAGCAGTTCTTC	CASSQGAGDYAYNEQFF
TRBV20-1	-	few	TRBJ1-3	TGCAGTGCTAGACAGGGGTCTGGAAACACCATATATTTT	CSARQGSGNTIYF
TRBV5-1	-	few	TRBJ2-1	TGCGCCAGCAGCAAACGCGGGGATGAGCAGTTCTTC	CASSKRGDEQFF
TRBV28	TRBD1	-	TRBJ1-2	TGTGCCAGCAGTCCACCAACGGACAGGGGTCATGGCTACACCTTC	CASSPPTDRGHGYTF
TRBV12-3/TRBV12-4	-	many	TRBJ2-7	TGTGCCAGCAGTTTGGGTCAGCTCCGGGGGCAGTACTTC	CASSLGQLRGQYF
TRBV11-2	TRBD1	many	TRBJ1-2	TGTGCCAGCAGCTTAGCAGGGGGTTATAACTATGGCTACACCTTC	CASSLAGGYNYGYTF
TRBV9	-	few	TRBJ1-1	TGTGCCAGCAGCGTAGAAGGGATTAGGACTGAAGCTTTCTTT	CASSVEGIRTEAFF
TRBV12-3/TRBV12-4	-	-	TRBJ1-5	TGTGCCAGCAGTTCCGCTATTCAGCCCCAGCATTTT	CASSSAIQPQHF
TRBV24-1	-	many	TRBJ1-2	TGTGCCACCAGTGGGGGGTATGGCTACACCTTC	CATSGGYGYTF